The clone carrying this TCR beta chain was picked up many times. The antigen remains unidentified. TCRdb independently ran MiXCR on the reads; one entry per CDR3 protein. The sample shows hundreds of thousands of distinct CDR3 sequences, 8% to 9.5% of them seen only once. The record originates from a study of T cell repertoires in cytomegalovirus infection. Study context: Public TCR beta signature analysis indicated the presence of both CMV infection and matching HLA type. Findings of the study overall: CMV carriers having the relevant HLA were flagged by cumulative public TCR beta family frequency. It was HLA-C-restricted CMV-specific TCR beta clonotypes that dominated the response ex vivo.

The CDR3 consists of 14 residues. Germline loops: CDR1 LNHNV, CDR2 YYDKDF (reference sequence). The V and J ends lost 4 bases and 6 bases respectively, with 13 bases between them. The receptor was isolated from a human donor in good health (CMV status not recorded). Some clones in this sample may be carry-over from other donors' samples. The chain carries TRBV15 and TRBJ1-5; possible D gene TRBD1, 6 bases. Material for sequencing was PBMCs. CDR3 amino acids: CATSKTGRFQPQHF. The CDR3 DNA reads as TGTGCCACCAGCAAAACAGGGAGGTTTCAGCCCCAGCATTTT.